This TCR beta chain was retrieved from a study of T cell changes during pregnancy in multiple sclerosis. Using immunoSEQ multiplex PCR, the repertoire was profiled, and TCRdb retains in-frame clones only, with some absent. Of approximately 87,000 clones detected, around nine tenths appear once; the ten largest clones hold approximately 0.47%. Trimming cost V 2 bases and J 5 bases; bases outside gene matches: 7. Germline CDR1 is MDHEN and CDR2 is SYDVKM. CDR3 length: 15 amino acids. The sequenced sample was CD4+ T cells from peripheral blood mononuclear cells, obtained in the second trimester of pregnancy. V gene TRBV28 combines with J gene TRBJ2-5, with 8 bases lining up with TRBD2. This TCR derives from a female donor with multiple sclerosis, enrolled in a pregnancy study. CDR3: CASSLTASGWETQYF. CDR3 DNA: TGTGCCAGCAGTTTAACGGCTAGCGGGTGGGAGACCCAGTACTTC.